This TCR beta chain comes out of a study of cytomegalovirus exposure and HLA in healthy donors. In the PCR, 60 Vbeta and 13 Jbeta primers were used. Clones were read by immunoSEQ multiplex PCR, and TCRdb kept only the in-frame ones, dropping some. The profile covers 180,000 or so clones, with over 60% appearing a single time and around 15% taken by the ten largest. The table lists this clone with a count of one. Antigen unknown. Healthy donors of bone marrow made up the group. Although they were nominally healthy when sampled, donors likely had unrecorded immune exposures. Study-wide results and caveats: It was reported in a later analysis that an Asian-associated ancestry cluster showed fewer N-insertions than the approximately 690-donor mean.

The sample was PBMCs. The clonotype comes from a man in his fifties or sixties in good health and CMV-seropositive.

DNA of the CDR3: TGTGCCATCCAGGATAACAGGGGGGGCGCTTTCAATGAGCAGTTCTTC. Its protein product is CAIQDNRGGAFNEQFF. This chain joins TRBV10-3 and TRBJ2-1; D is perhaps TRBD1 (8 bases). The CDR3 consists of 16 residues. Trimming took off 8 bases at V and 6 bases at J, with 23 bases between the two ends. Germline CDR1 is ENHRY and CDR2 is SYGVKD.